This record concerns one T cell receptor beta chain sequence. Only in-frame clones appear in the TCRdb table, and some are missing; sequencing was by immunoSEQ multiplex PCR. The sample lists approximately 52,000 clones, roughly 85% occurring once. This sample is part of a study of OX40 agonist ivuxolimab in advanced cancers. The source material was CD4+ or CD8+ T cells sorted from blood, sampled in a trial of the OX40 agonist ivuxolimab. The source of this sequence is an adult with an advanced solid tumor such as melanoma, head and neck, liver or kidney cancer.

CDR3 bases: TGTGCCAGTAGTAGCCTGGGCGGACCCTACGAGCAGTACTTC. Residues: CASSSLGGPYEQYF. The chain joins TRBV19 to TRBJ2-7; D is undetermined. This CDR3 has 14 amino acids. V was trimmed by 4 bases and J by 2 bases, leaving 12 bases between them. Looked up from germline, CDR1 is LNHDA and CDR2 is SQIVND (reference sequence). The full variable domain, rest sourced from reference TRBV19 and TRBJ2-7, is DGGITQSPKYLFRKEGQNVTLSCEQNLNHDAMYWYRQDPGQGLRLIYYSQIVNDFQKGDIAEGYSVSREKKESFPLTVTSAQKNPTAFYLCASSSLGGPYEQYFGPGTRLTVT.